The 32 T cell receptor beta chains reported below all come from one sample, sequenced in a study of blood T cells in healthy people across ages. It was with a sample-barcoded 5' primer and a J-beta primer mix that a second PCR of roughly 7 to 11 cycles was run. TCRdb reprocessed the 5' RACE reads with MiXCR, giving one entry per CDR3 protein. Of 1,300,000 or so distinct CDR3 sequences listed, approximately 59% were seen once; the top ten hold more than 6%. The sample was blood. These receptors came from a man younger than 35 in good health.

The V call is TRBV4-3, the J call TRBJ1-2; 7 bases map to TRBD1. J gave up 4 bases and V 1 base, and 6 bases lay outside the gene matches. This CDR3 is built from 15 residues. Germline CDR1 reads LGHNA; CDR2 reads YSLEER. The DNA for the CDR3 is TGCGCCAGCAGCCAAGGAGGACAGGCCTTCTATGGCTACACCTTC. Encoded protein: CASSQGGQAFYGYTF.

This chain links TRBV6-5 with TRBJ2-7; perhaps TRBD1 as D (6 bases). The CDR3 length is 16 residues. Per germline, CDR1 MNHEY and CDR2 SVGAGI. Trimming removed 4 bases at V and 11 bases at J, with 27 bases between. CDR3 amino acids: CASSSGQRIAKNIEYF. The CDR3 DNA follows: TGTGCCAGCAGTTCCGGACAGCGAATAGCCAAAAACATTGAGTACTTC.

This clonotype was found a few times. The chain couples TRBV5-1 to TRBJ2-3; TRBD2 matches 11 bases. The CDR3 extends over 17 amino acids. Germline-derived CDR1 and CDR2 are SGHRS and YFSETQ. V was clipped by 4 bases and J by 1 base; unmatched bases: 8. The CDR3 sequence is CASSPARTSGRTDTQYF. Here the CDR3 DNA reads TGCGCCAGCAGCCCGGCCCGGACTAGCGGGCGCACAGATACGCAGTATTTT.

The chain has TRBV29-1 and TRBJ2-1, with 13 bases lining up with TRBD2. The trim removed 1 base at V and 6 bases at J, leaving 12 bases unmatched. In germline, CDR1 is SQVTM, CDR2 ANQGSEA. The CDR3 spans 18 residues. CDR3 nucleotides: TGCAGCGTTGAAGGTTACAGGGTACTAGCGGGAGGGCCCAATGAGCAGTTCTTC. It codes for CSVEGYRVLAGGPNEQFF.

On this clonotype itself: Its ends do not fully match the called genes, so a read error is possible. J is TRBJ2-7 and V is TRBV2; 10 positions match TRBD1. Germline V gene sequence: CDR1 SNHLY, CDR2 FYNNEI. The CDR3 contains 13 residues. The CDR3 DNA reads as TGTGCCAGAGGGACAGGGGCACCCTACAAGCAGTACTTC. It specifies CARGTGAPYKQYF.

The chain employs TRBV29-1 and TRBJ1-2; D is perhaps TRBD1 (5 bases). CDR1 is SQVTM, CDR2 ANQGSEA, per germline. The CDR3 has 12 residues. The ends were cut back, 4 bases at V and 6 bases at J, with 12 bases in the middle. The DNA for the CDR3 is TGCAGCGTTGGATCAGGGAGGAATGGCTACACCTTC. Protein product: CSVGSGRNGYTF. Using reference TRBV29-1 and TRBJ1-2 for the parts outside the CDR3, the full variable domain is SAVISQKPSRDICQRGTSLTIQCQVDSQVTMMFWYRQQPGQSLTLIATANQGSEATYESGFVIDKFPISRPNLTFSTLTVSNMSPEDSSIYLCSVGSGRNGYTFGSGTRLTVV.

Regarding this clonotype: An end of the junction does not agree with germline; a read error may underlie this. The chain uses TRBV15 and TRBJ2-1, with 7 bases identical to TRBD1. Germline V lookup: CDR1 LNHNV, CDR2 YYDKDF (reference sequence). This CDR3 comprises 15 residues. The CDR3 coding sequence is TGTGCCGCCAGCAGAGACAGGGTGGACGGCAATGAGCAGTTCTTC. This gives the protein CAASRDRVDGNEQFF.

CDR3 protein: CASRKQGFNSPLHF. The DNA for the CDR3 is TGTGCCAGCAGGAAGCAGGGGTTTAATTCACCCCTCCACTTT. The chain combines TRBV28 with TRBJ1-6; weak D call: TRBD1 (6 bases). Trimming left V 6 bases short and J 6 bases short, with 12 bases between. Germline CDR1 reads MDHEN; CDR2 reads SYDVKM. CDR3 length: 14 amino acids.

This rearrangement joins TRBV7-2 to TRBJ1-4, with 9 bases that match TRBD1. Trimming at V came to 0 bases and at J to 5 bases, leaving 4 bases not matched to a gene. The CDR3 covers 16 residues. From germline, CDR1 is SGHTA and CDR2 FQGNSA. The CDR3 sequence is CASSLAGDRVNEKLFF. The DNA of the CDR3 is TGTGCCAGCAGCTTAGCCGGGGACAGGGTAAATGAAAAACTGTTTTTT.

This rearrangement joins TRBV12-3 or TRBV12-4 to TRBJ2-5; TRBD1 aligns across 8 bases. There are 17 residues in the CDR3. V shed 4 bases and J 11 bases; nucleotides not matched to a gene: 21. The CDR3 sequence: CASSSDRGYILEGAQYF. The DNA for the CDR3 is TGTGCCAGCAGTTCCGACAGGGGATATATCCTAGAAGGCGCGCAGTACTTC.

This clonotype was observed a handful of times. This rearrangement joins TRBV5-1 to TRBJ2-7, with D possibly being TRBD1 or TRBD2 (5 bases each). The V gene lost 3 bases and the J gene lost 6 bases, with 16 bases spanning the gap. The V gene's germline CDR1 is SGHRS and CDR2 YFSETQ. The CDR3 extends over 14 amino acids. The CDR3 loop is CASSSGTLVFEQYF. DNA for the CDR3: TGCGCCAGCAGCTCCGGGACCCTTGTCTTCGAGCAGTACTTC.

The rearrangement joins TRBV20-1 to TRBJ2-1; 7 nucleotides line up with TRBD2. Germline-derived CDR1 and CDR2 are DFQATT and SNEGSKA (reference sequence). V was clipped by 3 bases and J by 6 bases; unmatched bases: 8. The CDR3 loop spans 14 amino acids. The CDR3, as DNA: TGCAGTGCTAGGAGCCGGGGGGTTGCCAATGAGCAGTTCTTC. It is translated as CSARSRGVANEQFF.

This clonotype occurred a few times. This chain links TRBV7-9 with TRBJ2-7; 7 positions match TRBD1. Trimming removed 4 bases from V and 2 bases from J; junction bases left unmatched: 8. This CDR3 is built from 15 residues. Germline V CDR1 and CDR2: SEHNR, FQNEAQ (reference sequence). CDR3 nucleotide sequence: TGTGCCAGCAGCTCGACAGGGATCCCCGCCTACGAGCAGTACTTC. Residues: CASSSTGIPAYEQYF.

This rearrangement joins TRBV20-1 to TRBJ2-7; D perhaps matches TRBD2 (6 bases). Germline V gene data show CDR1 as DFQATT and CDR2 as SNEGSKA (reference sequence). CDR3 size: 13 residues. Between the trimmed V and J ends, which lost 2 bases and 5 bases, there was a span of 13 bases. Here the CDR3 reads CSARRRGLHEQYF. CDR3 DNA: TGCAGTGCTAGACGGAGGGGTTTACACGAGCAGTACTTC.

In its sample, this clonotype was seen a few times. The genes are TRBV4-2 and TRBJ2-1; D may correspond to TRBD1 or TRBD2 (5 bases each). V was clipped by 3 bases and J by 4 bases, with 16 bases between them. Germline V gene lookup returns CDR1 LGHNA and CDR2 YNFKEQ. The CDR3 extends over 16 amino acids. The CDR3 sequence is CASSHSSFGAYNEQFF. For the CDR3, the DNA is TGTGCCAGCAGCCACTCGTCGTTCGGGGCTTACAATGAGCAGTTCTTC.

The genes are TRBV6-2 or TRBV6-3 and TRBJ2-4; D perhaps matches TRBD1 (6 bases). The DNA end is more similar to TRBJ2-7, so the J call may be wrong. Germline loops: CDR1 MNHEY, CDR2 SVGEGT. The CDR3 totals 12 residues. DNA of the CDR3: TGTGCCAGCAGGTACGCAGGGGTCGAGCAGTACTTC. Its translation is CASRYAGVEQYF.

The chain couples TRBV4-1 to TRBJ1-1, with a tentative D call TRBD1 (6 bases). This CDR3 is built from 15 residues. Germline V CDR1 and CDR2: MGHRA, YSYEKL. V was pared by 1 base and J by 3 bases, with 12 bases between. The CDR3 DNA follows: TGCGCCAGCAGCCAAGGGGTTCAGGGGTACACTGAAGCTTTCTTT. Amino acid sequence: CASSQGVQGYTEAFF.

The genes are TRBV29-1 and TRBJ1-2; D might be TRBD1 (5 bases). V lost 3 bases, J lost 0 bases, and 17 bases lay in between. CDR1 is SQVTM, CDR2 ANQGSEA, per germline. The CDR3 runs to 16 residues. The CDR3 DNA reads TGCAGCGTTGAGGGTGGGGGGAAACAGACTAACTATGGCTACACCTTC. Translating it yields CSVEGGGKQTNYGYTF.

V usage is TRBV6-1 and J usage is TRBJ1-5, with 7 bases that match TRBD1. Trimming took 9 bases from V and 0 from J; bases not matched to a gene: 5. CDR1 is MNHNS, CDR2 SASEGT, per germline. This CDR3 is built from 14 residues. CDR3 amino acids: CASAGTDSNQPQHF. The DNA for the CDR3 is TGTGCCAGTGCCGGGACAGATAGCAATCAGCCCCAGCATTTT.

The chain has TRBV10-3 and TRBJ2-1, with 7 bases lining up with TRBD2. Germline assignment: CDR1 ENHRY and CDR2 SYGVKD. The CDR3 runs to 15 residues. J was trimmed by 5 bases and V by 5 bases; bases with no gene match: 9. This chain's CDR3 is CAISTGTIKNNEQFF. For the CDR3, the DNA is TGTGCCATCAGTACCGGGACTATCAAGAACAATGAGCAGTTCTTC.

A note on this clonotype: The junction differs from germline at one of its ends, possibly a read error. The chain recombines TRBV5-5 with TRBJ2-7; maybe TRBD1 (6 bases). This CDR3 is built from 15 residues. Germline V gene lookup returns CDR1 SGHKS and CDR2 YYEKEE (reference sequence). The CDR3 loop reads CASSLSTGRGYEQYF. The CDR3 region has the DNA TGTGCCAGCAGCTTGAGCACCGGCAGGGGATACGAGCAGTATTTC.

In DNA form, the CDR3 reads TGTGCCAGCAGTGCGTCCCCTACAGGTACAGGGGAAAAGCAGTACTTC. Amino acid sequence: CASSASPTGTGEKQYF. The chain employs TRBV27 and TRBJ2-7, with 7 positions matching TRBD1. J gave up 8 bases and V 5 bases, and 18 bases lay outside the gene matches. The CDR3 loop spans 16 amino acids. From germline, CDR1 is MNHEY and CDR2 SMNVEV (reference sequence).

V is TRBV12-3 or TRBV12-4 and J is TRBJ2-7; D is perhaps TRBD1 (6 bases). The CDR3 is 13 residues long. V shed 6 bases and J shed 2 bases, with 11 bases lying between them. The CDR3, as DNA: TGTGCCAGCAGCAGGACAGCTACCTACGAGCAGTACTTC. Protein: CASSRTATYEQYF.

The chain couples TRBV24-1 to TRBJ2-3; 7 positions agree with TRBD1. The trim removed 5 bases at V and 1 base at J, leaving 5 bases unmatched. The CDR3 totals 15 residues. CDR1 KGHDR and CDR2 SFDVKD come from the germline V gene. The CDR3 spells CATSVTGQGTDTQYF. The CDR3 DNA reads TGTGCCACCAGTGTCACAGGACAGGGCACAGATACGCAGTATTTT.

CDR3 sequence: CASSFGPKGDEQYF. In nucleotides, the CDR3 is TGTGCCAGCAGCTTCGGACCTAAAGGAGACGAGCAGTACTTC. This rearrangement joins TRBV11-2 to TRBJ2-7; no firm D call. Trimming removed 3 bases from V and 5 bases from J, with 14 bases in between. The CDR3 is 14 residues long. Germline lookup yields CDR1 SGHAT and CDR2 FQNNGV.

The J gene is TRBJ1-2, the V gene TRBV6-5, with 7 bases identical to TRBD1. Germline trimming cut 6 bases from V and 5 bases from J; bases unmatched to any gene: 9. Germline V gene lookup returns CDR1 MNHEY and CDR2 SVGAGI. The CDR3 is 14 residues long. This CDR3 is CASRPRGEPYGYTF. In DNA, the CDR3 is TGTGCCAGCAGGCCCAGGGGGGAACCTTATGGCTACACCTTC.

The gene calls are TRBV12-3 or TRBV12-4 and TRBJ2-1, with TRBD2 identical over 10 bases. J gave up 0 bases and V 3 bases, and 5 bases lay outside the gene matches. The CDR3 spans 17 residues. CDR3 protein: CASSLGLARPSYNEQFF. In DNA, the CDR3 is TGTGCCAGCAGTTTGGGACTAGCGCGCCCCTCCTACAATGAGCAGTTCTTC.

The rearrangement links TRBV7-6 to TRBJ2-7, with D hard to call. V gave up 5 bases and J gave up 4 bases, with 15 bases separating them. In germline, CDR1 is SGHVS, CDR2 FNYEAQ. The CDR3 has 14 amino acids. The CDR3 reads CASSPELGRYEQYF. DNA for the CDR3: TGTGCCAGCAGCCCCGAATTAGGGCGTTACGAGCAGTACTTC.

This rearrangement joins TRBV12-3 or TRBV12-4 to TRBJ2-1; D possibly corresponds to TRBD1 (6 bases). The CDR3 consists of 13 residues. Between the trimmed V and J ends, which lost 5 bases and 5 bases, there was a span of 10 bases. CDR3 residues: CASSTGQNNEQFF. The CDR3 coding sequence is TGTGCCAGCAGTACTGGACAGAACAATGAGCAGTTCTTC.

This chain uses TRBV9 with TRBJ2-7, with a tentative D call TRBD1 (5 bases). Per germline, CDR1 SGDLS and CDR2 YYNGEE. Trimming cost V 0 bases and J 0 bases, with 13 bases left between them. The CDR3 spans 16 residues. CDR3 sequence (DNA): TGTGCCAGCAGCGTAGGGGGCGGACCCAGCTCCTACGAGCAGTACTTC. It yields the protein CASSVGGGPSSYEQYF.

The chain couples TRBV7-9 to TRBJ2-3; 12 bases match TRBD2. With 1 base clipped from V and 9 bases from J, the junction kept 5 bases outside the gene matches. CDR1 is SEHNR, CDR2 FQNEAQ, per germline (reference sequence). This CDR3 has 15 amino acids. The CDR3 region is CASSLGTSGAGTQYF. DNA for the CDR3: TGTGCCAGCAGCTTAGGGACTAGCGGGGCCGGGACGCAGTATTTT.

This clonotype turned up a few times. The genes are TRBV4-1 and TRBJ1-1, with D maybe TRBD1 (5 bases). The V gene lost 4 bases and the J gene lost 2 bases, with 11 bases spanning the gap. The CDR3 extends over 14 amino acids. The V gene's germline CDR1 is MGHRA and CDR2 YSYEKL. CDR3 loop: CASSPGQINTEAFF. The CDR3 nucleotides read TGCGCCAGCAGCCCGGGGCAGATCAACACTGAAGCTTTCTTT.